Listed below are T cell receptor beta chains from one sample, sequenced in a study of shared clonotypes between healthy human individuals. The method was immunoSEQ multiplex PCR; TCRdb's version includes in-frame clones alone and lacks a portion of them. The sample carries over a million clones, around 82% recorded once. The specimen sequenced was memory CD4+ T cells from PBMCs. These receptors all come from a man younger than 35 in good health. Some clones in this sample may be carry-over from other donors' samples. Both conserved end residues are part of each CDR3. A D gene is named only where the DNA matches it firmly. Clone size appears in some rows only: once, few, many, or a class for an expanded clone.

D: NA; size: NA; J: TRBJ1-2; V: TRBV6-5; CDR3: CASSPRDGSYGYTF; DNA: TGTGCCAGCAGTCCCCGGGACGGCAGCTATGGCTACACCTTC
D: TRBD1; size: once; J: TRBJ1-5; V: TRBV19; CDR3: CASRDRGFSNQPQHF; DNA: TGTGCCAGTAGAGACAGGGGCTTTAGCAATCAGCCCCAGCATTTT
D: NA; size: NA; J: TRBJ1-1; V: TRBV30; CDR3: CAWSGDPVEAFF; DNA: TGTGCCTGGAGTGGGGACCCCGTAGAAGCTTTCTTT
D: TRBD1; size: NA; J: TRBJ2-1; V: TRBV7-3; CDR3: CASSFDRDLYNEQFF; DNA: TGTGCCAGCAGTTTCGACAGGGACCTTTACAATGAGCAGTTCTTC
D: TRBD1; size: NA; J: TRBJ2-5; V: TRBV7-9; CDR3: CASSRPKGDRGIGEQYF; DNA: TGTGCCAGCAGCCGACCAAAAGGGGACAGGGGCATCGGAGAGCAGTACTTC
D: NA; size: NA; J: TRBJ2-5; V: TRBV30; CDR3: CAWSVGDRETQYF; DNA: TGTGCCTGGAGTGTAGGGGATAGGGAGACCCAGTACTTC
D: NA; size: NA; J: TRBJ1-5; V: TRBV6-5; CDR3: CASRWGASGPQHF; DNA: TGTGCCAGCAGGTGGGGGGCCTCAGGGCCCCAGCATTTT
D: NA; size: NA; J: TRBJ2-3; V: TRBV4-2; CDR3: CASSHTPGAGSTDTQYF; DNA: TGTGCCAGCAGCCATACCCCAGGGGCGGGGAGCACAGATACGCAGTATTTT
D: TRBD1; size: NA; J: TRBJ2-7; V: TRBV5-1; CDR3: CASSRGRTGANEVEYF; DNA: TGCGCCAGCAGCAGAGGCCGGACAGGGGCGAATGAGGTGGAGTACTTC
D: NA; size: NA; J: TRBJ2-3; V: TRBV9; CDR3: CASTFRLQDTQYF; DNA: TGTGCCAGCACGTTCCGGCTCCAAGATACGCAGTATTTT
D: NA; size: NA; J: TRBJ1-1; V: TRBV30; CDR3: CAWCGGAWTEAFF; DNA: TGTGCCTGGTGCGGCGGGGCTTGGACTGAAGCTTTCTTT
D: TRBD1; size: NA; J: TRBJ1-4; V: TRBV6-1; CDR3: CASSDQFTGVPEKLFF; DNA: TGTGCCAGCAGTGACCAATTCACAGGGGTCCCTGAAAAACTGTTTTTT
D: NA; size: NA; J: TRBJ2-1; V: TRBV4-1; CDR3: CASSQDRGSYNEQFF; DNA: TGCGCCAGCAGCCAAGATAGGGGCTCCTACAATGAGCAGTTCTTC
D: NA; size: NA; J: TRBJ2-7; V: TRBV14; CDR3: CASSHAYEQYF; DNA: TGTGCCAGCAGCCATGCCTACGAGCAGTACTTC
D: TRBD2; size: NA; J: TRBJ2-1; V: TRBV16; CDR3: CASSLYWAGVTSYNEQFF; DNA: TGTGCCAGCAGCCTTTATTGGGCGGGAGTTACCTCCTACAATGAGCAGTTCTTC
D: NA; size: NA; J: TRBJ2-6; V: TRBV30; CDR3: CAWSVGSGWTGANVLTF; DNA: TGTGCCTGGAGTGTAGGGTCAGGGTGGACTGGGGCCAACGTCCTGACTTTC
D: TRBD1; size: NA; J: TRBJ1-2; V: TRBV7-3; CDR3: CASSLGTQGGYGYTF; DNA: TGTGCCAGCAGCTTAGGGACCCAGGGGGGATATGGCTACACCTTC
D: NA; size: NA; J: TRBJ2-1; V: TRBV18; CDR3: CASSPPRQRAVYNEQFF; DNA: TGTGCCAGCTCACCACCGAGGCAGCGGGCCGTCTACAATGAGCAGTTCTTC
D: NA; size: few; J: TRBJ2-2; V: TRBV9; CDR3: CASSARTGYTGELFF; DNA: TGTGCCAGCAGCGCCCGGACGGGATACACCGGGGAGCTGTTTTTT
D: TRBD2; size: NA; J: TRBJ2-7; V: TRBV6-5; CDR3: CASSTSGPTVEQYF; DNA: TGTGCCAGCAGTACTAGCGGGCCGACCGTCGAGCAGTACTTC
D: NA; size: NA; J: TRBJ2-6; V: TRBV6-4; CDR3: CARRCDSGANVLTF; DNA: TGTGCCAGGCGTTGCGACTCTGGGGCCAACGTCCTGACTTTC
D: TRBD1; size: few; J: TRBJ2-1; V: TRBV7-2; CDR3: CASSPQGPISYNEQFF; DNA: TGTGCCAGCAGTCCACAGGGGCCCATCTCCTACAATGAGCAGTTCTTC
D: TRBD2; size: NA; J: TRBJ2-7; V: TRBV29-1; CDR3: CSVGHLAGGLREQYF; DNA: TGCAGCGTTGGGCATTTAGCGGGAGGGCTACGCGAGCAGTACTTC
D: NA; size: few; J: TRBJ2-2; V: TRBV2; CDR3: CASSERERGELFF; DNA: TGTGCCAGCAGTGAACGGGAGCGCGGGGAGCTGTTTTTT
D: NA; size: NA; J: TRBJ2-5; V: TRBV14; CDR3: CASSQLVGEETQYF; DNA: TGTGCCAGCAGCCAATTGGTGGGGGAGGAGACCCAGTACTTC
D: NA; size: few; J: TRBJ2-2; V: TRBV11-3; CDR3: CASSLTLRTGGTGELFF; DNA: TGTGCCAGCAGCTTAACCCTTCGCACAGGCGGGACCGGGGAGCTGTTTTTT
D: NA; size: NA; J: TRBJ2-5; V: TRBV11-2; CDR3: CASSLSRGTETQYF; DNA: TGTGCCAGCAGCTTAAGTCGCGGGACGGAGACCCAGTACTTC
D: TRBD1; size: few; J: TRBJ2-1; V: TRBV6-1; CDR3: CASAAQGAREQFF; DNA: TGTGCCAGCGCCGCACAGGGGGCGCGTGAGCAGTTCTTC
D: TRBD1; size: NA; J: TRBJ2-7; V: TRBV19; CDR3: CASSTGTGGTYEQYF; DNA: TGTGCCAGTAGTACCGGGACAGGGGGGACCTACGAGCAGTACTTC
D: TRBD1; size: few; J: TRBJ2-7; V: TRBV5-6; CDR3: CASSLVGQGLYEQYF; DNA: TGTGCCAGCAGCTTGGTCGGACAGGGGCTCTACGAGCAGTACTTC
D: TRBD1; size: NA; J: TRBJ2-7; V: TRBV5-1; CDR3: CASSLEQGAYEQYF; DNA: TGCGCCAGCAGCTTGGAACAGGGGGCCTACGAGCAGTACTTC
D: TRBD1; size: NA; J: TRBJ2-7; V: TRBV27; CDR3: CARNRGDEQYF; DNA: TGTGCCAGGAACAGGGGCGACGAGCAGTACTTC
D: NA; size: NA; J: TRBJ2-2; V: TRBV4-2; CDR3: CASSAREPGELFF; DNA: TGTGCCAGCAGCGCACGGGAGCCCGGGGAGCTGTTTTTT
D: NA; size: NA; J: TRBJ1-2; V: TRBV9; CDR3: CASTPTRQYYGYTF; DNA: TGTGCCAGCACCCCGACGAGGCAATACTATGGCTACACCTTC
D: NA; size: NA; J: TRBJ2-3; V: TRBV28; CDR3: CASSSRDGGPDTQYF; DNA: TGTGCCAGCAGTTCACGGGACGGAGGACCCGATACGCAGTATTTT
D: NA; size: NA; J: TRBJ1-2; V: TRBV18; CDR3: CASSPQGDLGYTF; DNA: TGTGCCAGCTCACCACAGGGGGATCTTGGCTACACCTTC
D: TRBD2; size: NA; J: TRBJ2-2; V: TRBV7-3; CDR3: CASSSPGLAPTGELFF; DNA: TGTGCCAGCAGCTCACCGGGACTAGCGCCCACCGGGGAGCTGTTTTTT